These 24 T cell receptor beta chains were sequenced from one sample in a study of control samples from healthy donors and cancer patients. Profiled with immunoSEQ multiplex PCR; TCRdb holds only in-frame clones, not every one. The profile covers some 100,000 clones, with 75% to 90% appearing a single time and approximately 8.4% taken by the ten largest. Source material: blood. The receptor set was obtained from a man aged 30 to 45 in good health.

The chain uses TRBV20-1 and TRBJ2-7; D unresolved. There are 11 residues in the CDR3. The ends were cut back, 5 bases at V and 4 bases at J, with 9 bases in the middle. From germline, CDR1 is DFQATT and CDR2 SNEGSKA (reference sequence). CDR3 sequence: CSAGWRYEQYV. The CDR3 nucleotides read TGCAGTGCTGGCTGGAGATACGAGCAGTACGTC.

The chain employs TRBV19 and TRBJ1-1; D gene unclear. The CDR3 totals 15 residues. Germline CDR1 reads LNHDA; CDR2 reads SQIVND (reference sequence). V gave up 5 bases and J gave up 1 base, with 14 bases separating them. CDR3: CASSSDPGKNTEAFF. Here the CDR3 DNA reads TGTGCCAGTAGTTCAGACCCCGGGAAGAACACTGAAGCTTTCTTT.

The CDR3 sequence: CASRRSGSNSYEQYF. CDR3 DNA: TGTGCCAGCAGACGAAGCGGGAGCAACTCCTACGAGCAGTACTTC. This chain joins TRBV5-8 and TRBJ2-7; 8 bases map to TRBD2. From germline, CDR1 is SGHTS and CDR2 YDEGEE. V shed 5 bases, J shed 0 bases, and the junction held 7 bases outside the gene matches. The CDR3 extends over 15 amino acids.

The chain joins TRBV5-6 to TRBJ2-1, with unresolved D. This CDR3 spans 16 amino acids. The germline CDR1 and CDR2 sequences are SGHDT and YYEEEE. The V end was cut by 0 bases, the J end by 5 bases, with 15 bases between. The CDR3 bases are TGTGCCAGCAGCTTGGTTATTAGGGTCCCGGACAATGAGCAGTTCTTC. Protein product: CASSLVIRVPDNEQFF.

The V gene is TRBV10-3, the J gene TRBJ1-1; D gene ambiguous. V was shortened by 4 bases and J by 1 base, with 7 bases between the two germline ends. The CDR3 consists of 13 residues. In germline, CDR1 is ENHRY, CDR2 SYGVKD. CDR3 residues: CAISVIQNTEAFF. CDR3 sequence (DNA): TGTGCCATCAGTGTTATCCAGAACACTGAAGCTTTCTTT.

A word on this clone: The DNA is omitted, as the CDR3 cannot be located on it reliably, and the CDR3 follows TCRdb's listing. The chain recombines TRBV12-3 or TRBV12-4 with TRBJ1-2. From its first to its last residue, the CDR3 has 13 amino acids. CDR3 sequence reads: CASSVGPGYGYTF.

The V gene is TRBV2, the J gene TRBJ1-2, with 8 bases that match TRBD1. V shed 8 bases and J 6 bases; nucleotides not matched to a gene: 5. CDR3 size: 12 residues. The germline gives CDR1 SNHLY, CDR2 FYNNEI. CDR3 loop: CASSRQGNGYTF. In DNA, the CDR3 is TGTGCCAGCTCCAGACAGGGGAATGGCTACACCTTC.

This clone was seen once. This chain joins TRBV2 and TRBJ2-7, with D maybe TRBD2 (6 bases). The V end was cut by 0 bases, the J end by 9 bases, with 18 bases between. This CDR3 region has 15 residues. In germline, CDR1 is SNHLY, CDR2 FYNNEI. The CDR3 sequence: CASSEAQGTPKGQYF. The DNA of the CDR3 is TGTGCCAGCAGTGAAGCTCAAGGGACTCCCAAGGGGCAGTACTTC. Supplemented by reference TRBV2 and TRBJ2-7, the full variable domain reads EPEVTQTPSHQVTQMGQEVILRCVPISNHLYFYWYRQILGQKVEFLVSFYNNEISEKSEIFDDQFSVERPDGSNFTLKIRSTKLEDSAMYFCASSEAQGTPKGQYFGPGTRLTVT.

This chain joins TRBV6-5 and TRBJ2-5; D might be TRBD2 (6 bases). Deletions cut 10 bases from V and 2 bases from J, with 14 bases between. The CDR3 extends over 13 amino acids. The V gene's germline CDR1 is MNHEY and CDR2 SVGAGI. The CDR3 sequence is CATAGPRQETQYF. CDR3 nucleotide sequence: TGTGCCACCGCGGGACCGAGACAAGAGACCCAGTACTTC.

V is TRBV9 and J is TRBJ1-2; D uncertain. Between the trimmed V and J ends, which lost 0 bases and 12 bases, there was a span of 15 bases. Germline V lookup: CDR1 SGDLS, CDR2 YYNGEE. This CDR3 region has 13 residues. The CDR3 DNA reads TGTGCCAGCAGCGTAGGGAGGGCCTCGCTACACACCTTC. Protein: CASSVGRASLHTF.

The V and J genes are TRBV28 and TRBJ2-7; D not resolved. The CDR3 contains 14 residues. Germline-derived CDR1 and CDR2 are MDHEN and SYDVKM. V was trimmed by 5 bases and J by 3 bases, leaving 14 bases between them. The CDR3: CASSGPGFLYEQYF. The DNA of the CDR3 is TGTGCCAGCAGTGGCCCCGGATTCCTCTACGAGCAGTACTTC.

CDR3 nucleotide sequence: TGTGCCAGCAGTCCGCCCCCACAGGGTCCGGATGGCTACACCTTC. Its translation: CASSPPPQGPDGYTF. The chain has TRBV28 and TRBJ1-2; maybe TRBD1 (6 bases). V shed 5 bases and J shed 6 bases, with 19 bases lying between them. The CDR3 is made up of 15 amino acids. Germline CDR1 is MDHEN and CDR2 is SYDVKM.

The V call is TRBV4-1, the J call TRBJ2-4; 9 positions agree with TRBD2. Trimming at V came to 0 bases and at J to 0 bases, leaving 6 bases not matched to a gene. Germline lookup yields CDR1 MGHRA and CDR2 YSYEKL. The CDR3 spans 18 residues. CDR3 amino acids: CASSQENGLAIAKNIQYF. The CDR3 DNA is TGCGCCAGCAGCCAAGAGAACGGACTAGCGATAGCCAAAAACATTCAGTACTTC.

The genes are TRBV15 and TRBJ1-5, with D uncertain. Deletions cut 3 bases from V and 7 bases from J, with 13 bases between. Germline-derived CDR1 and CDR2 are LNHNV and YYDKDF (reference sequence). The CDR3 is 14 amino acids. CDR3 loop: CATSRVDLPQPQHF. The CDR3 region has the DNA TGTGCCACCAGCAGGGTGGACCTCCCCCAGCCCCAGCATTTT.

The rearrangement uses TRBV7-8 and TRBJ1-1; TRBD1 aligns across 10 bases. The CDR3 length is 16 residues. The trim removed 2 bases at V and 4 bases at J, leaving 7 bases unmatched. Germline lookup yields CDR1 SGHVS and CDR2 FQNEAQ. The CDR3 DNA reads as TGTGCCAGCAGCTTAAGAAGACAGGGGGCGGCCACTGAAGCTTTCTTT. It translates to CASSLRRQGAATEAFF.

The chain links TRBV24-1 to TRBJ1-5; D uncertain. Trimming left V 7 bases short and J 0 bases short, with 9 bases between. The CDR3 is 14 residues long. Looked up from germline, CDR1 is KGHDR and CDR2 is SFDVKD. CDR3 sequence: CATSFEGSNQPQHF. The CDR3 coding sequence is TGTGCCACCAGCTTTGAGGGTAGCAATCAGCCCCAGCATTTT.

Regarding this clone: At one end, the junction sequence differs from germline, possibly due to a read error. This chain joins TRBV11-1 and TRBJ1-1; tentatively, D is TRBD1 (6 bases). CDR1 and CDR2 from the germline V gene are SGHAT and FQDESV (reference sequence). The CDR3 runs 13 residues. Here the CDR3 reads CASNLAGAPGAFF. In nucleotides, the CDR3 is TGTGCCAGCAACTTAGCAGGGGCGCCTGGAGCTTTCTTT.

The genes are TRBV19 and TRBJ2-7; unclear D gene. V was clipped by 5 bases and J by 4 bases, with 15 bases between them. The CDR3 spans 14 residues. CDR1 and CDR2 (germline): LNHDA, SQIVND (reference sequence). CDR3 in DNA: TGTGCCAGTAGTCCGGGCCTCGAGATTTACGAGCAGTACGTC. Encoded protein: CASSPGLEIYEQYV.

V gene TRBV27 combines with J gene TRBJ2-7; TRBD1 matches 7 bases. Germline V gives CDR1 MNHEY, CDR2 SMNVEV (reference sequence). CDR3 length equals 15 residues. Trimming cost V 5 bases and J 5 bases; bases outside gene matches: 12. The CDR3, as DNA: TGTGCCAGCAGTACCCGACAGGGAAGTCTCAACGAGCAGTACTTC. As protein: CASSTRQGSLNEQYF.

Written as DNA, the CDR3 is TGTGCCACCAGTGAGCCAGGGGCTACTGAAGCTTTCTTT. This gives the protein CATSEPGATEAFF. V usage is TRBV24-1 and J usage is TRBJ1-1; TRBD1 is a possible D gene (6 bases). Trimming pared 4 bases from V and 5 bases from J, leaving 10 bases between. Germline V gene sequence: CDR1 KGHDR, CDR2 SFDVKD. The CDR3 loop spans 13 amino acids.

This clone was counted a few times. The rearrangement links TRBV6-5 to TRBJ2-7; possible D gene TRBD1, 6 bases. This CDR3 contains 12 residues. V was clipped by 6 bases and J by 5 bases, with 11 bases between them. CDR1 is MNHEY, CDR2 SVGAGI, per germline. The CDR3 region has the DNA TGTGCCAGCAGAAAACAGGGTGACGAGCAGTACTTC. Encoded protein: CASRKQGDEQYF.

The chain employs TRBV6-5 and TRBJ1-2; 8 positions match TRBD1. V was pared by 2 bases and J by 6 bases, with 5 bases of the junction left unmatched. The CDR3 is 14 amino acids. Germline V gene data show CDR1 as MNHEY and CDR2 as SVGAGI. In nucleotides, the CDR3 is TGTGCCAGCAGTTACGTTCAGGGGGCGAATGGCTACACCTTC. Translating it yields CASSYVQGANGYTF.

The genes are TRBV2 and TRBJ2-4; D unresolved. The germline V gene has CDR1 SNHLY and CDR2 FYNNEI. Trimming removed 8 bases at V and 1 base at J, with 15 bases between. The CDR3 sequence is 15 residues long. CDR3 sequence (DNA): TGTGCCAGCTCAGCCTGGATCGGCGCCAAAAACATTCAGTACTTC. Translating it yields CASSAWIGAKNIQYF.

The V call is TRBV19, the J call TRBJ2-1; 9 bases agree with TRBD1. The CDR3 is 16 amino acids. Trimming at V came to 3 bases and at J to 2 bases, leaving 5 bases not matched to a gene. Germline V gene data show CDR1 as LNHDA and CDR2 as SQIVND (reference sequence). CDR3 bases: TGTGCCAGTAGTATGGGGGGGACAGGGACCTACAATGAGCAGTTCTTC. This encodes CASSMGGTGTYNEQFF.